A selection of T cell receptor beta chains follows, all from one sample in a study of T-cell reconstitution after alpha-beta-depleted transplantation in children. MiXCR, run by TCRdb on the PCR reads, gives a single entry per CDR3 protein. The sample lists about 300,000 distinct CDR3 sequences; 10% were seen once. Here the sequenced sample was PBMCs, taken before TCRalphabeta/CD19-depleted stem cell transplant. The receptors derive from a boy younger than two with acute myeloid leukemia, due to receive a stem cell transplant. The CDR3 runs from the conserved cysteine through the conserved F or W. A D gene is named only where the DNA matches it firmly. Part of the rows lack a size; the others show once, few, many or a class for expanded clones.

J gene,V gene,clone size,D gene,CDR3 protein
TRBJ1-1,TRBV4-2,NA,NA,CASSLSRRTEAFF
TRBJ2-5,TRBV6-5,few,TRBD2,CASSYSAGGGQETQYF
TRBJ2-5,TRBV3-1,many,NA,CASSHGGAGETQYF
TRBJ1-2,TRBV10-3,many,TRBD1,CAVGQGADGYTF
TRBJ2-5,TRBV20-1,many,NA,CSASPQRTQYF
TRBJ2-1,TRBV27,NA,NA,CATSLAAYNEQFF
TRBJ2-3,TRBV5-1,few,TRBD1,CASSWRQGPTDTQYF
TRBJ2-3,TRBV12-3/TRBV12-4,NA,NA,CASSLARADTQYF
TRBJ1-1,TRBV10-3,many,NA,CAISEGSRLYTEAFF
TRBJ1-1,TRBV19,NA,NA,CASTIAGPIYTNTEAFF
TRBJ2-7,TRBV29-1,many,NA,CSVETGEDEQYF
TRBJ1-1,TRBV30,many,NA,CAWSARGRNTEAFF
TRBJ1-4,TRBV28,many,NA,CASSRSRGANEKLFF
TRBJ1-6,TRBV5-1,many,TRBD1,CASSLDRGYNSPLHF
TRBJ1-2,TRBV19,NA,NA,CASSIQKSTAYNYGYTF
TRBJ1-5,TRBV12-3/TRBV12-4,many,NA,CASSLFLGRSGPQHF
TRBJ2-7,TRBV7-9,many,NA,CASSLAGGADEQYF
TRBJ2-5,TRBV12-3/TRBV12-4,few,TRBD1,CASRMTGGGETQYF
TRBJ2-7,TRBV20-1,many,TRBD1,CSARDRGRYEQYF
TRBJ2-1,TRBV9,many,TRBD2,CASSGGLAGVRWNEQFF
TRBJ1-5,TRBV28,NA,NA,CASSWGENQPQHF
TRBJ2-2,TRBV24-1,many,TRBD2,CATRTSGNTGELFF
TRBJ2-3,TRBV3-1,many,NA,CASSQPSTDTQYF
TRBJ2-7,TRBV7-9,many,NA,CASSPWGYEQYF
TRBJ2-2,TRBV13,many,NA,CASSVTGYYTGELFF
TRBJ1-1,TRBV5-1,many,NA,CASSLTWEDTEAFF
TRBJ2-7,TRBV12-3/TRBV12-4,many,NA,CASSFRGPLEDEQYF
TRBJ2-2,TRBV18,few,NA,CASSLRDSNTGELFF
TRBJ2-3,TRBV12-3/TRBV12-4,many,NA,CASSLQGFALTDTQYF
TRBJ1-1,TRBV3-1,many,NA,CASSHPGSMNTEAFF
TRBJ2-7,TRBV29-1,many,NA,CSVEVGTTYEQYF
TRBJ2-2,TRBV15,many,TRBD2,CATSSPGLADSTGELFF
TRBJ2-1,TRBV27,NA,NA,CASSSSRAYNEQFF
TRBJ2-7,TRBV6-5,many,TRBD2,CASSSRGTSGSYEQYF
TRBJ2-2,TRBV5-1,many,NA,CASSLAGQGDTGELFF
TRBJ2-7,TRBV12-5,NA,TRBD1,CASGFLGWDSTSYEQYF
TRBJ1-2,TRBV5-8,many,TRBD1,CASTWDRGKTNYGYTF
TRBJ2-5,TRBV12-5,many,TRBD1,CASGFSGTAQETQYF
TRBJ1-4,TRBV20-1,many,NA,CSARIPRVLNEKLFF
TRBJ1-2,TRBV27,many,NA,CASSSLPRDYGYTF
TRBJ2-7,TRBV7-8,many,NA,CASSPRDAYEQYF
TRBJ2-7,TRBV6-5,NA,TRBD2,CASSYLSGRVYEQYF
TRBJ2-3,TRBV14,many,NA,CASSFGATLFTDTQYF
TRBJ2-3,TRBV7-3,NA,TRBD1,CASSSTGESTDTQYF
TRBJ2-3,TRBV11-2,few,TRBD2,CASSPSIRGGGARDTQYF
TRBJ2-2,TRBV7-3,many,NA,CASSFIPGGELFF
TRBJ2-1,TRBV9,many,NA,CASSVAWFRNNEQFF
TRBJ2-6,TRBV9,NA,NA,CASSAPGPDSYSGANVLTF
TRBJ1-5,TRBV12-3/TRBV12-4,NA,TRBD1,CASRTGGSQPQHF
TRBJ2-1,TRBV7-9,NA,TRBD2,CASSSPGLALHNEQFF
TRBJ1-2,TRBV20-1,many,TRBD1,CSASLTGGGYTF
TRBJ2-7,TRBV4-2,many,TRBD1,CASSQGFSTGEDEQYF
TRBJ1-3,TRBV7-2,few,NA,CASSLGPGVAGNTIYF
TRBJ2-3,TRBV18,many,NA,CASSPFGQSPDTQYF
TRBJ2-5,TRBV4-2,many,TRBD1,CASSQVHGQGLGQETQYF